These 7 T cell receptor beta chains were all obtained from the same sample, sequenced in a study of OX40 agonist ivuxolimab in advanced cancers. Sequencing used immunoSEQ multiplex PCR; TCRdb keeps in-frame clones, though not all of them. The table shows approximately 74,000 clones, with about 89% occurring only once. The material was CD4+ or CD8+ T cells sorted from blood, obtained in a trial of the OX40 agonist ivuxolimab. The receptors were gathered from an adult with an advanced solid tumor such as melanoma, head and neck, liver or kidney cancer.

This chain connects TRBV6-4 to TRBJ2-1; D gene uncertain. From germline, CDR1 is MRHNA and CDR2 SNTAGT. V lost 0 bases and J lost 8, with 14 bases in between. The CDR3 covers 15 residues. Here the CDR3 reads CASSDSGGIGDEQFF. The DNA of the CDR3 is TGTGCCAGCAGTGACTCTGGCGGAATCGGCGATGAGCAGTTCTTC.

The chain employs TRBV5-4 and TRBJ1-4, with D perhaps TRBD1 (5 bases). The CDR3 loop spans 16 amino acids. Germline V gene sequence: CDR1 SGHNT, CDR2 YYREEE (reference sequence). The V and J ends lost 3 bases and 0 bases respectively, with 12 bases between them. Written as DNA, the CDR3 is TGTGCCAGCAGCTGGGGGGACGGGTCAACTAATGAAAAACTGTTTTTT. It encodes CASSWGDGSTNEKLFF.

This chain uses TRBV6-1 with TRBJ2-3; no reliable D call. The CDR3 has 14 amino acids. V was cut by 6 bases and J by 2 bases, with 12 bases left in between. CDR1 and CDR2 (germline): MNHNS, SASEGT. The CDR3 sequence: CASSPFLDTDTQYF. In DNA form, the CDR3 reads TGTGCCAGCAGCCCCTTTTTGGACACAGATACGCAGTATTTT.

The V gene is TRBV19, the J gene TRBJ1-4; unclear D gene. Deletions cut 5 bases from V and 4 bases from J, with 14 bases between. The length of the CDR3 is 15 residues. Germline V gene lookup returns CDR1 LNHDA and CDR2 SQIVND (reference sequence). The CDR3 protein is CASSVVGRDNEKLFF. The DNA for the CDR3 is TGTGCCAGTAGTGTGGTCGGCAGAGATAATGAAAAACTGTTTTTT.

The CDR3 DNA sequence: TGTGCCAGCAGCCCCCTTGTATCCCCCGGGGAGCTGTTTTTT. Protein product: CASSPLVSPGELFF. The chain combines TRBV7-8 with TRBJ2-2; D is undetermined. The CDR3 is 14 amino acids. V lost 5 bases and J 6 bases, leaving 13 bases between the germline ends. CDR1 is SGHVS and CDR2 is FQNEAQ in the germline V gene.

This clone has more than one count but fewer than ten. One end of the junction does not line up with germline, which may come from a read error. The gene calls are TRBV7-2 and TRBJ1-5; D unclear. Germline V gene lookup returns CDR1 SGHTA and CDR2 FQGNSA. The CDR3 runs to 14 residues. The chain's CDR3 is CASSLSPGNPPQHF. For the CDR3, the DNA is TGTGCCAGCAGCTTATCTCCGGGGAATCCGCCCCAGCATTTT.

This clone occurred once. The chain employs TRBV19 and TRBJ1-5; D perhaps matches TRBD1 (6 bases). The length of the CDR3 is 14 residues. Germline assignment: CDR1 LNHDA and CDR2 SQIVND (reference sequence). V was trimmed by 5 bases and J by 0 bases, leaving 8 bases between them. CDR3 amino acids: CASSPDSSNQPQHF. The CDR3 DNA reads TGTGCCAGTAGTCCGGACAGTAGCAATCAGCCCCAGCATTTT.